The entry below describes one TCR beta chain. The antigen remains unidentified. A read error may account for a junction end that differs from germline. The sample originates from a study of neurological immune-mediated disorders. Study findings and constraints: Whereas HTLV-1-associated myelopathy showed the most TCR clonal expansion, multiple sclerosis showed the least, with levels below those of healthy controls. The absence of shared CDR3 amino acid sequences among expanded clones across subjects suggests private repertoires in all groups.

The CDR3 runs to 13 residues. Germline V lookup: CDR1 SGHRS, CDR2 YFSETQ. MiXCR, run by TCRdb on the 5' RACE reads, gives a single entry per CDR3 protein. The table lists fewer than 85,000 distinct CDR3 sequences, about a sixth of them singletons, with 15% in the top ten. Sequenced material: PBMCs. The TCR sequence derives from a woman between 40 and 50 years old in good health. The chain couples TRBV5-1 to TRBJ2-1; D perhaps matches TRBD1 (6 bases). The CDR3 protein is CASSLGGDNERFF. The CDR3 DNA follows: TGCGCCAGCAGCTTAGGGGGTGACAATGAGCGGTTCTTC.